The entry that follows covers one TCR beta chain sequence. Its antigen is currently not known. Per-nucleotide qualities are absent, and no much larger clonotype sits a single base away. The method behind the library was 5' RACE. Sequencing took place on a NextSeq 500. To allow correction of PCR and sequencing errors, the TCR library protocol tagged every TCR cDNA molecule with a unique molecular identifier. The authors processed their data as follows. TCR identification, UMI-based error correction and CDR3 extraction were all carried out with Decombinator tools. TCRs above a frequency of 2 per 1,000, corresponding to the top 1% of the tumor frequency distribution, were defined as expanded. Each repertoire was subsampled 100 times to 5,000 TCRs, after which Renyi diversity was computed with the R vegan package. CDR3 similarity networks were built from amino acid triplet string-kernel similarity, connecting CDR3s with pairwise similarity above 0.82. The public reads were quality trimmed at Q25 with fastp and then assembled into clones with MiXCR by TCRdb, keeping productive beta chains. Records with the same CDR3 protein are collapsed into one entry carrying the most frequent genes and DNA. The V and J calls follow TCRdb's processing rather than the paper's. For this sample the table gives 85,000 to 100,000 distinct CDR3 sequences, of which around 12% were detected only once. The ten biggest clones cover about 38% of the sample.

Taken with the paper, the label for time point translates to: sample taken at primary tumor resection. Without any cell sorting, TCR sequencing was performed on whole RNA extracted either from tumor and nontumor lung tissue or from cryopreserved PBMC samples. Donors were some 67 patients with early-stage, untreated non-small cell lung cancer from the lung TRACERx cohort. Patients were selected for TCR sequencing only if sufficient RNA was available from at least two tumor regions. The data stem from a study of spatial heterogeneity in lung cancer (dated by TCRdb to the late 2010s). A note on the overall study: More beta-chain than alpha-chain transcripts were consistently detected, likely reflecting higher beta-chain transcript abundance. In the raw uncorrected reads, each unique combination of TCR and UMI appeared on average more than ten times. In non-small cell lung cancer, the study quantitatively compared TCR alpha and beta repertoires across several tumor regions, matched nontumor lung, and blood. TCR repertoire features were related to nonsynonymous mutation counts determined by whole-exome sequencing of tumor tissue. At surgery, both alpha and beta chains were TCR-sequenced in 200 to 250 tumor regions, about 64 matched nontumor lung samples and 50 to 60 PBMC samples.

Study-wide conclusions, independent of this receptor: Confirming at a functional level the hypothesis that regional TCRs recognize regional mutations was considered to require additional single-cell paired TCR alpha and beta sequencing. Ubiquitous expanded tumor TCRs were found in blood more often at tumor resection than at routine follow-up.

V is cut back by 6 bases and J by 1 base, with 11 bases in the junction unmatched. The germline V gene specifies MDHEN as CDR1 and SYDVKM as CDR2. The CDR3 numbers 19 residues from cysteine through phenylalanine. The entry retains the CDR3 DNA only, 57 bases that are in frame from base 1. Sequences were derived from PBMCs, sampled at surgery. This sequence was found in a male donor with early-stage non-small cell lung cancer. The chain is made from TRBV28 and TRBJ2-1; 14 junctional bases match TRBD2. The CDR3 region: CASRLGTSGGAGSYNEQFF. The DNA reads as follows: TGTGCCAGCAGACTCGGGACTAGCGGGGGCGCCGGGTCCTACAATGAGCAGTTCTTC.